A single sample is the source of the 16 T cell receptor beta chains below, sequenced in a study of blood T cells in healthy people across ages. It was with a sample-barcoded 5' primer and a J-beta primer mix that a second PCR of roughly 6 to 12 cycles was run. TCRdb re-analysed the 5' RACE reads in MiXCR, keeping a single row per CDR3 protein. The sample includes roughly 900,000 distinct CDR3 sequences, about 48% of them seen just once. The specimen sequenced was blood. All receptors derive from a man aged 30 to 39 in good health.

CDR3 residues: CSARRVAGGRGYNEQFF. The CDR3, as DNA: TGCAGTGCTAGAAGGGTAGCGGGGGGGCGCGGCTACAATGAGCAGTTCTTC. The chain couples TRBV20-1 to TRBJ2-1, with 11 bases lining up with TRBD2. V was clipped by 2 bases and J by 3 bases; unmatched bases: 9. The CDR3 has 17 amino acids. Germline V lookup: CDR1 DFQATT, CDR2 SNEGSKA (reference sequence).

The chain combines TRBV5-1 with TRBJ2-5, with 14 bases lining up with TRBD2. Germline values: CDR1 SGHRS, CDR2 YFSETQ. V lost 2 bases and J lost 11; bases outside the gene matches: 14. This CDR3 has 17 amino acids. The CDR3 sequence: CASSLGLAGGVYAEQYF. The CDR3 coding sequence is TGCGCCAGCAGCTTAGGACTAGCGGGGGGAGTCTATGCGGAGCAGTACTTC.

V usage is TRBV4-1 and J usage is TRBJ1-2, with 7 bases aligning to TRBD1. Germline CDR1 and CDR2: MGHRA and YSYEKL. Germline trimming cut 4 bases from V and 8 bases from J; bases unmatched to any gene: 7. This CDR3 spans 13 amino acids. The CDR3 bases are TGCGCCAGCAGCCCTGACAGGGCCCAAGGCTACACCTTC. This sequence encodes CASSPDRAQGYTF.

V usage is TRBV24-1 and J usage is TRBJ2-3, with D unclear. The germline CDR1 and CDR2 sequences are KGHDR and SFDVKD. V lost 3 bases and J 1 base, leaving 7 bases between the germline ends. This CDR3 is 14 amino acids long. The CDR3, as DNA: TGTGCCACCAGTGATATCAGTCGCACAGATACGCAGTATTTT. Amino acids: CATSDISRTDTQYF.

CDR3 coding DNA: TGCAGCGTTGAAGGGGGACAGGGGCGTTTGGGCTCCTACAATGAGCAGTTCTTC. This translates into CSVEGGQGRLGSYNEQFF. The chain joins TRBV29-1 to TRBJ2-1; 10 bases fit TRBD1. With 1 base clipped from V and 0 bases from J, the junction kept 9 bases outside the gene matches. The CDR3 consists of 18 residues. Per the germline V gene, CDR1 is SQVTM and CDR2 is ANQGSEA.

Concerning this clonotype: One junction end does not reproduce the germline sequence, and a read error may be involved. The CDR3 region is CASSESGARIYSEQFF. The DNA for the CDR3 is TGTGCCAGCAGTGAGTCAGGCGCTCGGATATACAGTGAGCAGTTCTTC. The chain carries TRBV6-1 and TRBJ2-1; the D is unclear. Germline assignment: CDR1 MNHNS and CDR2 SASEGT. This CDR3 has 16 amino acids.

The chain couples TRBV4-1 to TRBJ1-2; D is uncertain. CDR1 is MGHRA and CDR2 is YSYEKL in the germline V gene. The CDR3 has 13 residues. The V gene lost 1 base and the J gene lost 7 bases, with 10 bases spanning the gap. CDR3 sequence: CASSQGARVGYTF. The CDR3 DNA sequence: TGCGCCAGCAGCCAAGGTGCCCGCGTTGGCTACACCTTC.

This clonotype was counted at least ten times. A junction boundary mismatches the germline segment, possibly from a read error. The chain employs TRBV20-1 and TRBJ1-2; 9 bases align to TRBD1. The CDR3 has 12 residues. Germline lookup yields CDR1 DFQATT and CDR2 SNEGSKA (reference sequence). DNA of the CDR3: TGCAGTGCTGGACAGGGGAACTCTGGCTACACCTTC. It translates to CSAGQGNSGYTF.

The CDR3 region is CASSPGGRFEQYF. In DNA form, the CDR3 reads TGTGCCAGCAGCCCAGGGGGACGATTTGAGCAGTACTTC. The rearrangement links TRBV3-1 to TRBJ2-4; 7 bases are a match to TRBD1. The CDR3 runs 13 residues. Trimming took 4 bases from V and 13 from J; bases not matched to a gene: 10. Germline-derived CDR1 and CDR2 are LGHDT and YNNKEL (reference sequence).

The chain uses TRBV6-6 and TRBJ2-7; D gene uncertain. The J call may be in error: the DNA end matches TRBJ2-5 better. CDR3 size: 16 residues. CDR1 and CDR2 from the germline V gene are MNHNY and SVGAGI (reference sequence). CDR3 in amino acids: CASSYPAAELEETQYF. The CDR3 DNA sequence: TGTGCCAGCAGTTACCCGGCGGCGGAGTTGGAAGAGACCCAGTACTTC.

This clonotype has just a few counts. The CDR3 is CSVGTVLETQYF. The CDR3 nucleotides read TGCAGCGTTGGGACAGTCCTAGAGACCCAGTACTTC. The V and J genes are TRBV29-1 and TRBJ2-5; possible D gene TRBD1, 6 bases. Germline CDR1 reads SQVTM; CDR2 reads ANQGSEA. The CDR3 totals 12 residues. V was pared by 4 bases and J by 4 bases, with 10 bases between.

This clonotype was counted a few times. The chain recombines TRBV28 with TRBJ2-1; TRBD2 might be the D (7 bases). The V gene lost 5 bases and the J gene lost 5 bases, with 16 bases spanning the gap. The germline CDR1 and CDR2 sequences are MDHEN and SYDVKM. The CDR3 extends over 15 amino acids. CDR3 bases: TGTGCCAGCAGTATGGCAGGGGAGGGCGACAATGAGCAGTTCTTC. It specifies CASSMAGEGDNEQFF.

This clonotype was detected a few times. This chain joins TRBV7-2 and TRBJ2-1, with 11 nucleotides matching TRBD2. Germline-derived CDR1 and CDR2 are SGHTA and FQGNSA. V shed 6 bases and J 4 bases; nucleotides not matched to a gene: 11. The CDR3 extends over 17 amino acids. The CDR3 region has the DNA TGTGCCAGCAGGCCCCCACCCGGGACTAGCGGTTACAATGAGCAGTTCTTC. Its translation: CASRPPPGTSGYNEQFF.

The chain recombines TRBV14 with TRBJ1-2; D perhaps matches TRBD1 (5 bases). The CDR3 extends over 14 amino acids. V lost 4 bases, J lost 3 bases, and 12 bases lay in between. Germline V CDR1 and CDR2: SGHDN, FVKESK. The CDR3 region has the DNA TGTGCCAGCAGCCCTCAGGGACGGTACTATGGCTACACCTTC. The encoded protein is CASSPQGRYYGYTF.

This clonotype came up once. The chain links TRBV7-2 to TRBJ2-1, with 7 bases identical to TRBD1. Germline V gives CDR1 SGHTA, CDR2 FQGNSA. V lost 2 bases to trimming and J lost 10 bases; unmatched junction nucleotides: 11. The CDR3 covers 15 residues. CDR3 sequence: CASSLTGDSVKEQFF. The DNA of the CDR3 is TGTGCCAGCAGCTTAACAGGGGATTCGGTCAAGGAGCAGTTCTTC.

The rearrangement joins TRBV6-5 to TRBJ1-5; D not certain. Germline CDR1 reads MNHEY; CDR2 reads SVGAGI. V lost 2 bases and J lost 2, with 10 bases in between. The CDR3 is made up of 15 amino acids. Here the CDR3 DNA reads TGTGCCAGCAGTTACAATAACGGCCGCAATCAGCCCCAGCATTTT. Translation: CASSYNNGRNQPQHF.